This is a list of T cell receptor beta chains from one sample in a study of cytomegalovirus exposure and HLA in healthy donors. Generated by immunoSEQ multiplex PCR, the TCRdb table keeps only in-frame clones and is missing some. The repertoire holds about 150,000 clones, with 75% as singletons. Sequenced material: PBMCs. All receptors derive from a man between 18 and 29 years old in good health and CMV-seronegative. Each CDR3 is given with its conserved first and last residue. A D gene is named only where the DNA matches it firmly. Size tells how often a clone was seen (once, few, many) or the class of an expanded clone, and some rows leave it out.

V: TRBV7-2
size: -
J: TRBJ2-7
D: TRBD2
CDR3: CASSFDLAGDYEQYF
DNA: TGTGCCAGCAGCTTTGACCTAGCGGGAGACTACGAGCAGTACTTC

V: TRBV6-5
size: -
J: TRBJ2-5
D: -
CDR3: CASRRSGPTETQYF
DNA: TGTGCCAGCAGACGATCCGGTCCAACGGAGACCCAGTACTTC

V: TRBV5-4
size: -
J: TRBJ2-1
D: -
CDR3: CASSLEKTGRNEQFF
DNA: TGTGCCAGCAGCTTGGAGAAGACGGGAAGGAATGAGCAGTTCTTC

V: TRBV18
size: -
J: TRBJ1-1
D: -
CDR3: CASSLGSGLGTEAFF
DNA: TGTGCCAGCTCACTTGGTTCAGGGTTGGGCACTGAAGCTTTCTTT

V: TRBV28
size: few
J: TRBJ2-1
D: TRBD2
CDR3: CASRAWAGGKDNEQFF
DNA: TGTGCCAGCAGAGCTTGGGCGGGAGGGAAGGACAATGAGCAGTTCTTC

V: TRBV6-5
size: -
J: TRBJ2-5
D: TRBD1
CDR3: CASSYFRDRGQETQYF
DNA: TGTGCCAGCAGTTACTTCCGGGACAGGGGGCAGGAGACCCAGTACTTC

V: TRBV2
size: -
J: TRBJ1-2
D: TRBD1
CDR3: CASRRLSGTGGYGYTF
DNA: TGTGCCAGCAGGAGACTATCCGGGACAGGGGGTTATGGCTACACCTTC

V: TRBV7-2
size: few
J: TRBJ1-2
D: TRBD1
CDR3: CASSSPNRQGGRVRYGYTF
DNA: TGTGCCAGCAGCTCACCGAATCGACAGGGGGGTCGGGTGAGGTATGGCTACACCTTC

V: TRBV7-2
size: -
J: TRBJ2-1
D: TRBD1
CDR3: CASSLGGDRAYNEQFF
DNA: TGTGCCAGCAGCTTAGGTGGGGACAGGGCCTACAATGAGCAGTTCTTC

V: TRBV6-5
size: -
J: TRBJ1-1
D: TRBD1
CDR3: CASTQSTGGVTEAFF
DNA: TGTGCCAGCACCCAATCCACAGGGGGAGTAACTGAAGCTTTCTTT

V: TRBV11-2
size: -
J: TRBJ1-1
D: -
CDR3: CASSFNSGDTEAFF
DNA: TGTGCCAGCAGCTTTAACTCCGGGGACACTGAAGCTTTCTTT

V: TRBV5-4
size: -
J: TRBJ2-1
D: TRBD2
CDR3: CASSLYLSGGPMDEQFF
DNA: TGTGCCAGCAGCCTTTATCTTTCGGGAGGGCCGATGGATGAGCAGTTCTTC

V: TRBV18
size: -
J: TRBJ2-1
D: TRBD2
CDR3: CASSPNAGTSGGSSYNEQFF
DNA: TGTGCCAGCTCACCAAACGCCGGGACTAGCGGAGGGAGCTCCTACAATGAGCAGTTCTTC

V: TRBV7-9
size: -
J: TRBJ2-5
D: -
CDR3: CATPGYPSGVETQYF
DNA: TGTGCCACCCCGGGGTATCCTTCGGGTGTAGAGACCCAGTACTTC

V: TRBV6-4
size: -
J: TRBJ2-7
D: TRBD2
CDR3: CASRGLAEVTYEQYF
DNA: TGTGCCAGCAGGGGACTAGCGGAGGTAACCTACGAGCAGTACTTC

V: TRBV28
size: -
J: TRBJ2-7
D: TRBD2
CDR3: CASLGGAGGTGF
DNA: TGTGCCAGCCTAGGGGGAGCGGGAGGGACCGGGTTC

V: TRBV28
size: -
J: TRBJ1-1
D: -
CDR3: CASSSREAFF
DNA: TGTGCCAGCAGTTCGCGGGAAGCTTTCTTT

V: TRBV9
size: once
J: TRBJ2-1
D: -
CDR3: CASNPHLSSYNEQFF
DNA: TGTGCCAGCAACCCCCACTTAAGCTCCTACAATGAGCAGTTCTTC

V: TRBV2
size: few
J: TRBJ2-1
D: TRBD2
CDR3: CASRWLAGGPDNEQFF
DNA: TGTGCCAGCAGATGGTTAGCGGGAGGGCCCGACAATGAGCAGTTCTTC

V: TRBV19
size: -
J: TRBJ2-7
D: TRBD2
CDR3: CASSSSGVYEQYF
DNA: TGTGCCAGTAGTAGCAGCGGGGTTTACGAGCAGTACTTC

V: TRBV9
size: -
J: TRBJ1-4
D: -
CDR3: CASSDTGRGEKLFF
DNA: TGTGCCAGCAGTGACACCGGGAGGGGTGAAAAACTGTTTTTT

V: TRBV5-1
size: -
J: TRBJ1-1
D: -
CDR3: CASSLGGRPGTEAFF
DNA: TGCGCCAGCAGCTTGGGGGGGCGCCCAGGCACTGAAGCTTTCTTT

V: TRBV2
size: -
J: TRBJ2-7
D: TRBD2
CDR3: CASTTGRASYEQYF
DNA: TGTGCCAGCACGACCGGGAGGGCCTCCTACGAGCAGTACTTC

V: TRBV9
size: -
J: TRBJ1-3
D: TRBD1
CDR3: CASSNNRDRGGNTIYF
DNA: TGTGCCAGCAGCAACAACCGGGACAGGGGCGGAAACACCATATATTTT